These 4 T cell receptor beta chains were all obtained from the same sample, sequenced in a study of shared clonotypes between healthy human individuals. The data were produced by immunoSEQ multiplex PCR, yet TCRdb's version contains in-frame clones alone and is incomplete. The sample holds about 2 million clones, about 95% seen once. Naivety among CD8 cells was defined by CD45RO negativity and positive CCR7 selection, thereby excluding terminally differentiated effector memory CD45RA+ cells. Specimen: naive CD8+ T cells sorted from blood. The receptors derive from a man aged 18 to 29 in good health.

V usage is TRBV9 and J usage is TRBJ2-7; the match to TRBD2 covers 11 bases. The ends lost 0 bases at V and 7 bases at J; junction bases unmatched: 6. There are 15 residues in the CDR3. The V gene's germline CDR1 is SGDLS and CDR2 YYNGEE. This chain's CDR3 is CASSVDPSGGREQYF. The CDR3 region has the DNA TGTGCCAGCAGCGTAGACCCTAGCGGGGGGCGGGAGCAGTACTTC.

V is TRBV12-5 and J is TRBJ2-7; 7 bases line up with TRBD2. The CDR3 is made up of 15 amino acids. Trimming took 2 bases from V and 3 from J; bases not matched to a gene: 7. CDR1 is LGHNT and CDR2 is FRNRAP in the germline V gene. Here the CDR3 reads CASGLMGGSDYEQYF. The CDR3 DNA is TGTGCTAGTGGTTTGATGGGCGGGAGTGACTACGAGCAGTACTTC.

In the case of this clone: This same CDR3 is encoded by further DNA sequences in the sample. The CDR3 DNA reads TGTGCCAGCAGCACAGGGGGTAATTCACCCCTCCACTTT. It yields the protein CASSTGGNSPLHF. The chain combines TRBV27 with TRBJ1-6; TRBD1 matches at 8 bases. Germline CDR1 and CDR2: MNHEY and SMNVEV (reference sequence). J lost 6 bases, V lost 6 bases, and 1 base had no gene match. This CDR3 contains 13 residues.

The chain has TRBV4-1 and TRBJ2-7; 8 bases are shared with TRBD1. The CDR3 is 17 amino acids. Unmatched junction bases numbered 7, after V lost 0 bases and J lost 0 bases. The germline V gene encodes CDR1 MGHRA and CDR2 YSYEKL. The CDR3 protein is CASSQETGGLPSYEQYF. DNA of the CDR3: TGCGCCAGCAGCCAAGAAACAGGGGGGCTTCCCTCCTACGAGCAGTACTTC.